This T cell receptor beta chain was found in a study of blood T cell repertoires in COVID-19. At the level of the study: PBMCs, B-cell-depleted T cells, or T cells provided the cDNA or gDNA that made up the material.

V dropped 5 bases and J dropped 0 bases, with 13 bases sitting between them. There are 15 residues in the CDR3. The germline gives CDR1 LNHDA, CDR2 SQIVND (reference sequence). As handled by the study authors: Estimated nucleated cell counts came from reference gene primer amplification. Clones were read by immunoSEQ multiplex PCR, and TCRdb kept only the in-frame ones, dropping some. V and J calls and clone size are copied from that table; D and trimming were computed from the DNA. The table has roughly 300,000 clones, approximately 88% seen once. The receptor was derived from a man between 18 and 29 years old with active or convalescent COVID-19. The sequenced material came from peripheral blood. The chain joins TRBV19 to TRBJ1-1; the D is unclear. Here the CDR3 DNA reads TGTGCCAGTAGTTGGCGGCGAAACATGAACACTGAAGCTTTCTTT. Protein: CASSWRRNMNTEAFF.